The 8 T cell receptor beta chains below come from one sample, sequenced in a study of regulatory T cells in long-lasting Graves disease. The time point: persistent/refractory GD, antithyroid drugs over 5 years with positive TRAb. With RNA extracted from PBMCs as input, the TCR library was made. Libraries of TCR beta came from iRepertoire HTBI primers plus Arm-PCR of CDR3 regions. TCRdb fed the multiplex PCR reads into MiXCR, producing one record per CDR3 protein. The sample lists 300,000 to 500,000 distinct CDR3 sequences, around 20% occurring once. Source: peripheral blood mononuclear cells (PBMCs), taken when the disease was refractory, from a patient treated with antithyroid drugs. These receptor sequences come from a female donor with Graves disease.

The table lists this clonotype with many counts. This chain joins TRBV28 and TRBJ1-2, with D perhaps matching TRBD1 (6 bases). The length of the CDR3 is 14 residues. V shed 3 bases and J shed 7 bases, with 15 bases lying between them. Germline V gene data show CDR1 as MDHEN and CDR2 as SYDVKM. The CDR3 DNA is TGTGCCAGCAGTTTCCCGCCGGGGGCGAGTGGCTACACCTTC. Translated: CASSFPPGASGYTF.

This clonotype was detected ten times or more. V is TRBV6-1 and J is TRBJ2-7; 13 bases line up with TRBD2. This CDR3 contains 15 residues. The trim removed 6 bases at V and 4 bases at J, leaving 6 bases unmatched. CDR1 is MNHNS and CDR2 is SASEGT in the germline V gene. In nucleotides, the CDR3 is TGTGCCAGCAGCTGGACTAGCGGGAGTAGGTACGAGCAGTACTTC. Translation: CASSWTSGSRYEQYF.

Comments on this clonotype: This may stem from a read error, because a much larger clone lies one nucleotide away. The chain's CDR3 is CASSKCRGLGYEQYF. The CDR3 DNA is TGTGCCAGCAGTAAATGCCGGGGACTGGGTTACGAGCAGTACTTC. This chain links TRBV12-3 or TRBV12-4 with TRBJ2-7; D possibly corresponds to TRBD2 (6 bases). V lost 5 bases and J lost 4, with 18 bases in between. The CDR3 is 15 residues long.

This chain links TRBV27 with TRBJ2-1; D is ambiguous. Germline CDR1 is MNHEY and CDR2 is SMNVEV (reference sequence). This CDR3 region has 13 residues. V was cut by 8 bases and J by 5 bases, with 13 bases left in between. CDR3 nucleotides: TGTGCCAGCTACCGGCCTGGCAACAATGAGCAGTTCTTC. Translation: CASYRPGNNEQFF.

This clonotype occurred a few times. This rearrangement joins TRBV7-9 to TRBJ2-2, with a possible D match to TRBD1 (6 bases). Between the trimmed V and J ends, which lost 5 bases and 4 bases, there was a span of 23 bases. CDR1 and CDR2 (germline): SEHNR, FQNEAQ (reference sequence). This CDR3 contains 18 residues. The CDR3 DNA reads as TGTGCCAGCAGCCGCGAACCGGGACACAAAAGGGGCACCGGGGAGCTGTTTTTT. Amino acids: CASSREPGHKRGTGELFF. Variable domain in full (rest from reference TRBV7-9 and TRBJ2-2): DTGVSQNPRHKITKRGQNVTFRCDPISEHNRLYWYRQTLGQGPEFLTYFQNEAQLEKSRLLSDRFSAERPKGSFSTLEIQRTEQGDSAMYLCASSREPGHKRGTGELFFGEGSRLTVL.

This chain connects TRBV6-2 or TRBV6-3 to TRBJ2-5; 9 bases map to TRBD2. The germline gives CDR1 MNHEY, CDR2 SVGEGT. The J segment lost 4 bases and the V segment lost 2 bases, leaving 11 bases of the junction unmatched. This CDR3 has 17 amino acids. The CDR3 region has the DNA TGTGCCAGCAGTTACGACGGGGATAGCGGGAGTTTAGAGACCCAGTACTTC. It codes for CASSYDGDSGSLETQYF.

This clonotype was found many times. The chain is built from TRBV12-3 or TRBV12-4 and TRBJ1-1; TRBD1 is a possible D gene (5 bases). Trimming stripped 5 bases from V and 0 bases from J, with 7 bases between. The CDR3 sequence is 13 residues long. The CDR3 region has the DNA TGTGCCAGCAGTAGACAGTTGAACACTGAAGCTTTCTTT. Encoded protein: CASSRQLNTEAFF.

V and J are TRBV6-2 or TRBV6-3 and TRBJ2-2; D is perhaps TRBD2 (5 bases). The CDR3 has 13 residues. V was cut by 8 bases and J by 9 bases, with 16 bases left in between. Looked up from germline, CDR1 is MNHEY and CDR2 is SVGEGT. CDR3 region: CASHSSGYRELFF. The CDR3 DNA reads as TGTGCCAGCCACTCGAGCGGTTACCGGGAGCTGTTTTTT.